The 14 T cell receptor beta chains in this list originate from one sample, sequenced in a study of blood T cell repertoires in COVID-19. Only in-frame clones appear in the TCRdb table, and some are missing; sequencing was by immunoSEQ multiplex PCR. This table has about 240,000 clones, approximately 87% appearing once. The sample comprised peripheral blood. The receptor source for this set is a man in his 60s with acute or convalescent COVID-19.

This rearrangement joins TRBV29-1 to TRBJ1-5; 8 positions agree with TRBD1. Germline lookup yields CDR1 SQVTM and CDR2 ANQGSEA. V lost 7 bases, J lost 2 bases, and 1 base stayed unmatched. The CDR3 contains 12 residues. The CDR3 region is CSAGGGNQPQHF. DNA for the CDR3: TGCAGCGCAGGGGGCGGCAATCAGCCCCAGCATTTT.

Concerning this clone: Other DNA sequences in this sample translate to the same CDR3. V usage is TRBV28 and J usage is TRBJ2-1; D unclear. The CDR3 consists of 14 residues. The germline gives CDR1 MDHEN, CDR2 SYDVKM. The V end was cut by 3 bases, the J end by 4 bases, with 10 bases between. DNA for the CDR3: TGTGCCAGCAGTTTGGGCGACCGTTACAATGAGCAGTTCTTC. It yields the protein CASSLGDRYNEQFF. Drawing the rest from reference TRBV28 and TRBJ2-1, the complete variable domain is DVKVTQSSRYLVKRTGEKVFLECVQDMDHENMFWYRQDPGLGLRLIYFSYDVKMKEKGDIPEGYSVSREKKERFSLILESASTNQTSMYLCASSLGDRYNEQFFGPGTRLTVL.

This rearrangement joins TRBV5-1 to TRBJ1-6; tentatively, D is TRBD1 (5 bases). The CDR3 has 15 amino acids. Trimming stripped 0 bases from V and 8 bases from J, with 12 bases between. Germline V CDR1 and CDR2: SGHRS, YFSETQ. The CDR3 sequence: CASSLDRTADSPLHF. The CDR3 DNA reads TGCGCCAGCAGCTTGGACAGGACGGCGGATTCACCCCTCCACTTT.

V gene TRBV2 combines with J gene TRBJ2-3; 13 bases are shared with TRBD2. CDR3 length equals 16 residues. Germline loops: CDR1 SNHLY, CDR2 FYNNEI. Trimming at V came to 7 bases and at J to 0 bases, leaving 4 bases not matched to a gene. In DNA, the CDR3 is TGTGCCAGCACCGGACTAGCGGGAGATAGCACAGATACGCAGTATTTT. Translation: CASTGLAGDSTDTQYF.

CDR3 coding DNA: TGTGCCAGTAGTAGGACTCCAGCGGGAGGGGGCAATGAGCAGTTCTTC. It is translated as CASSRTPAGGGNEQFF. V is TRBV19 and J is TRBJ2-1; 10 bases map to TRBD2. The germline CDR1 and CDR2 sequences are LNHDA and SQIVND (reference sequence). Unmatched junction bases numbered 9, after V lost 4 bases and J lost 6 bases. The CDR3 totals 16 residues.

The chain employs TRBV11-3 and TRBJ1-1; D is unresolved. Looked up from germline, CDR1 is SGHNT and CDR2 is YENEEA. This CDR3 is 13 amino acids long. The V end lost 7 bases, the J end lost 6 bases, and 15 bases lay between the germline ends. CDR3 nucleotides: TGTGCCAGCACCACAGATTTGGGCTCTGAAGCTTTCTTT. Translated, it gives CASTTDLGSEAFF.

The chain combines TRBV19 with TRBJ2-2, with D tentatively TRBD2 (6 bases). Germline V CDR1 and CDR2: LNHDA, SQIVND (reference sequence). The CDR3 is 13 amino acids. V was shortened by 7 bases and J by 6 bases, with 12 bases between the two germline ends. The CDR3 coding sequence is TGTGCCAGTATGGGGGGAGGTCCCGGGGAGCTGTTTTTT. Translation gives CASMGGGPGELFF.

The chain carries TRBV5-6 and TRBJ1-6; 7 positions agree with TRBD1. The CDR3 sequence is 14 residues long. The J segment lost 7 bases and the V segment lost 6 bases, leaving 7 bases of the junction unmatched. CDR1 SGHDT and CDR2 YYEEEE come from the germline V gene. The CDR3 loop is CASINRGWNSPLHF. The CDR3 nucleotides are TGTGCCAGCATCAACAGGGGCTGGAATTCACCCCTCCACTTT.

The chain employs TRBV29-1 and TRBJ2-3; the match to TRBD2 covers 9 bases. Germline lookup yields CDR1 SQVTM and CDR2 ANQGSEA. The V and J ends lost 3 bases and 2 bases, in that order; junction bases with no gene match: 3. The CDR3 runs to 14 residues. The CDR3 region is CSVEREGFTDTQYF. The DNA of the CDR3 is TGCAGCGTTGAGCGGGAGGGTTTCACAGATACGCAGTATTTT.

CDR3 sequence reads: CASRSDRGGRATEAFF. CDR3 DNA sequence: TGCGCCAGCAGGAGCGACAGGGGTGGCAGGGCCACTGAAGCTTTCTTT. J is TRBJ1-1 and V is TRBV5-1; TRBD1 matches at 8 bases. Germline V CDR1 and CDR2: SGHRS, YFSETQ. The CDR3 totals 16 residues. The J segment lost 4 bases and the V segment lost 5 bases, leaving 13 bases of the junction unmatched.

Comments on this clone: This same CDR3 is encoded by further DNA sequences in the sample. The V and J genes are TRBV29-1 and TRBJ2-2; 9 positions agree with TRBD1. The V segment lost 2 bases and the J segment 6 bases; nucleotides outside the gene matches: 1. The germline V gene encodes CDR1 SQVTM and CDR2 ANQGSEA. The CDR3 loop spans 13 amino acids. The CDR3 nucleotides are TGCAGCGTTGAACGGACAGGGGCCGGGGAGCTGTTTTTT. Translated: CSVERTGAGELFF.

The CDR3 region is CASSSPTTSTDTQYF. The CDR3, as DNA: TGTGCCAGCAGCTCCCCCACTACTAGCACAGATACGCAGTATTTT. The chain links TRBV7-3 to TRBJ2-3; no firm D call. The CDR3 sequence is 15 residues long. Per germline, CDR1 SGHTA and CDR2 FQGTGA. Trimming took 4 bases from V and 0 from J, leaving 11 bases between them.

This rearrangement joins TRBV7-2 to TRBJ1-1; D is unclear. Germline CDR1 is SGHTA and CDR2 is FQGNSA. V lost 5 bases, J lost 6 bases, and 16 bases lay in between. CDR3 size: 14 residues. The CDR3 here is CASSRDEVKAEAFF. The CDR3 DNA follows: TGTGCCAGCAGCCGGGATGAAGTTAAGGCTGAAGCTTTCTTT.

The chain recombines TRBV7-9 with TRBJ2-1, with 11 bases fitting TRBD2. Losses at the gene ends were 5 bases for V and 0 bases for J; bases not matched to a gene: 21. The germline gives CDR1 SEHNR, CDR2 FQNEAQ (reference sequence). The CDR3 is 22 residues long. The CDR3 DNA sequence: TGTGCCAGCAGCAGGAGGTTGGGGGCTAGCGGGAGGTCGATTAACTCCTACAATGAGCAGTTCTTC. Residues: CASSRRLGASGRSINSYNEQFF.